These T cell receptor beta chains were read from a single sample in a study of tumor-infiltrating lymphocytes in primary liver carcinoma. MiXCR was run by TCRdb on the multiplex PCR reads, yielding one entry per CDR3 protein. The repertoire holds approximately 310,000 distinct CDR3 sequences, with about 60% as singletons. The material sequenced was peripheral blood. The receptors originated from a man in his forties or fifties with primary liver carcinoma and hepatitis B virus infection. The CDR3 runs from the conserved cysteine through the conserved F or W. A D gene is named only where the DNA matches it firmly. Clone size, where shown, is once, few, many, or a class for clones that have expanded.

cdr3_nt cdr3_aa d_call j_call v_call cdr3_length clone_size
TGTGCCAGCAGCTTAGGAACGGGAGGAGAAGATACGCGGTATTTT CASSLGTGGEDTRYF TRBD2 TRBJ2-3 TRBV11-2 15 -
TGTGCCAGCAGTTTATTCTCCGGGGAGCTGTTTTTT CASSLFSGELFF - TRBJ2-2 TRBV28 12 -
TGCGCCAACAGCAACGAATGGACAGGGGATGGCTACACCTTC CANSNEWTGDGYTF TRBD1 TRBJ1-2 TRBV5-1 14 -
TGTGCCAGCAGCTCCGCCGACCACAGGGGGCCTGGACCCCTCCACTTT CASSSADHRGPGPLHF TRBD1 TRBJ1-6 TRBV7-9 16 -
TGTGCCAGCAGCGGTTGGAGCAATCAAGAAGCTTTCTTT CASSGWSNQEAFF - TRBJ1-1 TRBV5-6 13 few
TGCGCCAGCTGCTTAGATCTAGCGGGGCAGGCGGAGACCCAGTACTTC CASCLDLAGQAETQYF TRBD2 TRBJ2-5 TRBV11-2 16 -
TGTGCCATCAGCCCAGGAGGCTATGAGCAGTTCTTC CAISPGGYEQFF - TRBJ2-1 TRBV10-3 12 -
TGTGCCAGCACCCTCGGAGGATACGAGCAGTACTTC CASTLGGYEQYF - TRBJ2-7 TRBV2 12 -
TGTGTCAGCAGCTCAGCAGCAGGTACGCAGTATTTT CVSSSAAGTQYF - TRBJ2-3 TRBV11-3 12 -
TGTGCCACCAGAAGGGGCCTGAACACTGAAGCTTTCTTT CATRRGLNTEAFF - TRBJ1-1 TRBV6-1 13 few
TGTACCAGCAGCCCCCGGGGACTAGCGGGAGTCGGGGAGCAGTTCTTC CTSSPRGLAGVGEQFF TRBD2 TRBJ2-1 TRBV11-1 16 -
TGTGCCAGCAGTTTGGGAGGTAACCAAGAGACCCAGTACTTC CASSLGGNQETQYF - TRBJ2-5 TRBV12-3/TRBV12-4 14 many
TGTACCAGCAGCACCCTAAGGGCCCCTCCACATTTT CTSSTLRAPPHF - TRBJ1-5 TRBV12-3/TRBV12-4 12 -
TGCAGCGGGAAGAATTATGAGCAGTTCTTC CSGKNYEQFF - TRBJ2-1 TRBV29-1 10 many
TGCAGCGTCGGATTGGCCTACGAGCAGTACTTC CSVGLAYEQYF - TRBJ2-7 TRBV29-1 11 many
TGTGCCACGGGAGGAGCCGAGGGGGAGCCGTTTTTT CATGGAEGEPFF - TRBJ2-2 TRBV10-3 12 -
TGTGCCAGCAGTGAAACATTGGACTCTGGAAACACCATATATTTT CASSETLDSGNTIYF - TRBJ1-3 TRBV6-1 15 once
TGTGCCAGCAGCCCGGGACTAGCGGGAGGGGCTTCCTACAATGAGCAGCTCTTC CASSPGLAGGASYNEQLF TRBD2 TRBJ2-1 TRBV28 18 -
TGTGCCAGCAGCTTAGACCGACTAGCGGGAGCCCTCGATACGCAGTATTTT CASSLDRLAGALDTQYF TRBD2 TRBJ2-3 TRBV11-2 17 few
TGTGTCTGGAACCGGGACAGCTTGGGTAATTCACCCCTCCACTTT CVWNRDSLGNSPLHF TRBD1 TRBJ1-6 TRBV30 15 -
TGTGCCAGCAGTCACCCGACGACGAACACCGGGGAGCTGTTTTTT CASSHPTTNTGELFF - TRBJ2-2 TRBV6-5 15 -
TGTGCCAGCAGACCCTCCGGGACAAGGGAAAATGAAAAACTGTTTTTT CASRPSGTRENEKLFF - TRBJ1-4 TRBV28 16 -
TGTGCCAGCATGCTCCCCGGGACAGTCACCTATGGCTACACCTTC CASMLPGTVTYGYTF TRBD1 TRBJ1-2 TRBV6-1 15 -
TGTGCCAGCAGTTTAATAGGGCTAGCGTCCTACAATGAGCAGTTCTTC CASSLIGLASYNEQFF - TRBJ2-1 TRBV12-3/TRBV12-4 16 many
TGCGCCAGCAGTCAATCGGGCGGGCCTTACAATGAGCAGTTCTTC CASSQSGGPYNEQFF - TRBJ2-1 TRBV23-1 15 once
TGTGCTAGTGGTTTGGTACATGGCGGCAACGAGCAGTACTTC CASGLVHGGNEQYF - TRBJ2-7 TRBV12-5 14 -
TGCGCCAGCAGCCAAGTAGCGGCCCTCTGGTACGAGCAGTACTTC CASSQVAALWYEQYF - TRBJ2-7 TRBV4-3 15 -
TGTGCCAGCAGTCCGCTAGGACAGGGTAGAGGAAACACCATACATTTT CASSPLGQGRGNTIHF TRBD1 TRBJ1-3 TRBV6-5 16 -
TGCGCCAGCAGCCCGGACGGTTACAATGAGCAGTTCTTC CASSPDGYNEQFF - TRBJ2-1 TRBV5-1 13 -
TGTGCCAGCAGCTTAGGGACAACCAACAACACTGAAGCTTTCTTT CASSLGTTNNTEAFF - TRBJ1-1 TRBV7-9 15 -
TGTGCCAGCAGCCTCAACCCGACAGGGGGGGGGTATAGCAATCAGCCCCAGCATTTT CASSLNPTGGGYSNQPQHF TRBD1 TRBJ1-5 TRBV5-5 19 many
TGTGCCAACAGCTCCCTTCCGGGCGAGCATTACTTC CANSSLPGEHYF - TRBJ2-7 TRBV11-2 12 -
TGTGCCAGCAGCTTAGTTTGGGGGGCGAATGAGCAGTTCTTC CASSLVWGANEQFF - TRBJ2-1 TRBV11-2 14 many
TGTGCCAGCAGTGAAGCGTACAGGGATCAGCCCCAGCATTTT CASSEAYRDQPQHF - TRBJ1-5 TRBV6-1 14 many
TGCGCCAGCAGCCAAGAAACCGGACAGCCCTGTTGGGATTATGGCTACACCTTC CASSQETGQPCWDYGYTF - TRBJ1-2 TRBV4-1 18 -
TGTGCCAGCAGCCTCGGACAGGCCGAGCAGTACTTC CASSLGQAEQYF TRBD1 TRBJ2-7 TRBV5-4 12 many
TGTGCCAGCAGCTCCCAAGCCGGGGGAGGGCCGACCGGGGAGCTGTTTTTT CASSSQAGGGPTGELFF TRBD2 TRBJ2-2 TRBV7-9 17 -
TGTGCCAGCAGCCTCTCTACGCCTTCTGGGGCCGACGTCCTGACTTTC CASSLSTPSGADVLTF - TRBJ2-6 TRBV7-9 16 -
TGTGCCATCAGCCAAGTGGAAGACAGGAGGCTCCGCGGCTACACCTTC CAISQVEDRRLRGYTF - TRBJ1-2 TRBV4-1 16 -
TGTGACAGCAGCTTGGACAGTATGAACACTGAAGATTTCTTT CDSSLDSMNTEDFF - TRBJ1-1 TRBV11-3 14 -
TGTGCCAGCAGTTCGCAGCGGGGTCACACAGATACGCAGTATTTT CASSSQRGHTDTQYF TRBD2 TRBJ2-3 TRBV28 15 -
TGCTCCAGCAGCTCCCAACGCACCGGGGAGCTGTTTTTT CSSSSQRTGELFF - TRBJ2-2 TRBV4-3 13 -
TGCAGCGTCGGGACAGGGGAGAACTATGGCTACACCTTC CSVGTGENYGYTF TRBD1 TRBJ1-2 TRBV29-1 13 -
TGCGCCAGCAGCTTTACGGAAGCGAACACCGGGGAGCTGTTTTTT CASSFTEANTGELFF - TRBJ2-2 TRBV5-1 15 many
TGTGCCAGCAGCCCAAGCGGGACGATGGCTGGCTACACCTTC CASSPSGTMAGYTF - TRBJ1-2 TRBV4-2 14 many
TGTGCCAGCACCCAGGGGGCCGGGTGGGGACAGCCCCAGCATTTT CASTQGAGWGQPQHF TRBD1 TRBJ1-5 TRBV6-1 15 many
TGTGCCTGCCTAACGGGTAATAATTCACCCCTCCACTTT CACLTGNNSPLHF - TRBJ1-6 TRBV30 13 -
TGTGCCAGCAAAGGGGGAGCGGAGACTTTTAACATGAACTTC CASKGGAETFNMNF - TRBJ2-4 TRBV6-1 14 few
TGTGCCAGCAGCTCTGGACTAGCGGGAAGCATTGAGCAGTTCTTC CASSSGLAGSIEQFF TRBD2 TRBJ2-1 TRBV7-3 15 -
TGTGACAGCAGCCGTCGGTCTAGCGGGAGCACAGATACGCAGTATTTT CDSSRRSSGSTDTQYF TRBD2 TRBJ2-3 TRBV12-3/TRBV12-4 16 once
TGTGCCAGCAGGGGGCAGGGAGATAGCAATCAGCCCCAGCATTTT CASRGQGDSNQPQHF - TRBJ1-5 TRBV12-3/TRBV12-4 15 many
TGTGCCAGCAGTCATAGGGACCCTAGGGGGCAGTTCTTC CASSHRDPRGQFF - TRBJ2-1 TRBV14 13 -
TGTACCAGCAGCCTTAGGACAGGGTCGAGCGGGAGTGGTAAGAGTGAGCAGTTCTTC CTSSLRTGSSGSGKSEQFF - TRBJ2-1 TRBV6-6 19 -
TGTGCCATCAGTAAGACAGGGAACACCTACGGGCAGTACTTC CAISKTGNTYGQYF TRBD1 TRBJ2-7 TRBV10-3 14 -
TGCAGCGTTGGTGCGGGAGTGGCGGCCGGCACCGGGGAGCTGTTTTTT CSVGAGVAAGTGELFF TRBD2 TRBJ2-2 TRBV29-1 16 -
TGTGCCAGCAGCTTAGATCCCTTGAACACCGGGGAGCTGTTTTTT CASSLDPLNTGELFF - TRBJ2-2 TRBV11-2 15 many
TGTGCCAGCTCTAAGACAGTGCTGTCAGATACGCAGTATTTC CASSKTVLSDTQYF - TRBJ2-3 TRBV28 14 -
TGTGCCACCAGTGATTTTCGAGGGGCCGGGGAGCTGTTTTTT CATSDFRGAGELFF - TRBJ2-2 TRBV24-1 14 -
TGTGCCAGCAGCTTTGGAGAGGCCGGGGTCACTGAAGCTTTCTTT CASSFGEAGVTEAFF - TRBJ1-1 TRBV11-2 15 -